This T cell receptor (beta chain) was sequenced for a study of cytomegalovirus exposure and HLA in healthy donors. Amplification used 60 Vbeta primers and 13 Jbeta primers. Profiled with immunoSEQ multiplex PCR; TCRdb holds only in-frame clones, not every one. The sample has around 39,000 clones, approximately 77% seen once. Samples came from healthy bone marrow donors. Specimen: PBMCs. The TCR sequence derives from a man in his thirties or forties in good health and CMV-seronegative.

CDR3: CASRRTETYEQYF. CDR3 DNA: TGTGCCAGCAGGCGGACAGAAACCTACGAGCAGTACTTC. V gene TRBV6-1 combines with J gene TRBJ2-7; a possible D gene is TRBD1 (6 bases). The V gene lost 6 bases and the J gene lost 2 bases, with 11 bases spanning the gap. The V gene's germline CDR1 is MNHNS and CDR2 SASEGT. This CDR3 is built from 13 residues.